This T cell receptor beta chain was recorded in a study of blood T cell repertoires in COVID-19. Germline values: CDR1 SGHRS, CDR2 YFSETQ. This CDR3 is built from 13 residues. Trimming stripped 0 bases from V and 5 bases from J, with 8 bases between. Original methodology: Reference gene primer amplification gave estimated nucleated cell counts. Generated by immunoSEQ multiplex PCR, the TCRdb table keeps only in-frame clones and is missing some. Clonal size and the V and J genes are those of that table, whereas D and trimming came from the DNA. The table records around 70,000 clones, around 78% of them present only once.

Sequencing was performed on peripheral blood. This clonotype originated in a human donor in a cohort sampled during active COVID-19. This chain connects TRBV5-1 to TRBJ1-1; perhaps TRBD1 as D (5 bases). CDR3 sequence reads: CASSLDGGTEAFF. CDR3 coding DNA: TGCGCCAGCAGCTTGGACGGGGGTACTGAAGCTTTCTTT.